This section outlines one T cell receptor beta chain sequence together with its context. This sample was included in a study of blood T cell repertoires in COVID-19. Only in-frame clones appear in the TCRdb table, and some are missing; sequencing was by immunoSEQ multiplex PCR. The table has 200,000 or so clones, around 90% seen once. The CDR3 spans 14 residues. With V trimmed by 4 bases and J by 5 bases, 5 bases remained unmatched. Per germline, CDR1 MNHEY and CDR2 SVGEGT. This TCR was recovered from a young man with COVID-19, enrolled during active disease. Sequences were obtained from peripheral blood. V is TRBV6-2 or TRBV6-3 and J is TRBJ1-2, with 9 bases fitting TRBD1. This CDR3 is CASSSQGASYGYTF. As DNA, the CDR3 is TGTGCCAGCAGTTCACAGGGGGCTTCATATGGCTACACCTTC.